Listed here are 30 T cell receptor beta chains from one sample, sequenced in a study of cytomegalovirus exposure and HLA in healthy donors. This PCR relied on a set of 60 Vbeta primers and 13 Jbeta primers. Sequencing was performed with immunoSEQ multiplex PCR; in TCRdb, only in-frame clones are kept and a portion is missing. Counted here are more than 110,000 clones, 80% occurring once; the ten biggest clones make up 2% to 2.5%. What was sequenced was PBMCs. The source is a man younger than 40 in good health and CMV-seronegative.

V usage is TRBV21-1 and J usage is TRBJ1-2. TRBV21-1 is tagged as a pseudogene. The CDR3 loop spans 17 amino acids. The CDR3 DNA is TGTGCCTGTTCCGGGGAGGCCGAGGAGAAATTTCGGGATGGCTACACCTTC. It encodes CACSGEAEEKFRDGYTF.

V usage is TRBV25-1 and J usage is TRBJ1-1; TRBD1 agrees at 10 bases. This CDR3 has 15 amino acids. The germline V gene has CDR1 MGHDK and CDR2 SYGVNS. Trimming removed 4 bases from V and 3 bases from J; junction bases left unmatched: 5. CDR3 protein: CASSVFGTGDTEAFF. CDR3 in DNA: TGTGCCAGCAGTGTCTTCGGGACAGGGGACACTGAAGCTTTCTTT.

The chain carries TRBV19 and TRBJ1-1; no definite D call. CDR3 size: 14 residues. The V gene lost 5 bases and the J gene lost 5 bases, with 15 bases spanning the gap. Germline V lookup: CDR1 LNHDA, CDR2 SQIVND (reference sequence). CDR3 nucleotides: TGTGCCAGTAGTCGGGTGATTGGGTGGACTGAAGCTTTCTTT. It translates to CASSRVIGWTEAFF.

This clone appeared once. This chain connects TRBV7-2 to TRBJ1-2, with 8 bases matching TRBD1. The length of the CDR3 is 15 residues. With 1 base clipped from V and 5 bases from J, the junction kept 6 bases outside the gene matches. CDR1 and CDR2 from the germline V gene are SGHTA and FQGNSA. The CDR3 sequence is CASSLEQGVRYGYTF. CDR3 sequence (DNA): TGTGCCAGCAGCTTAGAACAGGGGGTTAGGTATGGCTACACCTTC.

V is TRBV2 and J is TRBJ2-7; 8 bases line up with TRBD1. V shed 7 bases, J shed 4 bases, and the junction held 12 bases outside the gene matches. This CDR3 contains 15 residues. CDR1 SNHLY and CDR2 FYNNEI come from the germline V gene. The DNA for the CDR3 is TGTGCCAGCACGTGGGGGGCAGGGGGCAAGTACGAGCAGTACTTC. This codes for CASTWGAGGKYEQYF. The full variable domain, completed using reference TRBV2 and TRBJ2-7, is EPEVTQTPSHQVTQMGQEVILRCVPISNHLYFYWYRQILGQKVEFLVSFYNNEISEKSEIFDDQFSVERPDGSNFTLKIRSTKLEDSAMYFCASTWGAGGKYEQYFGPGTRLTVT.

The chain joins TRBV27 to TRBJ2-5, with D unresolved. Trimming pared 7 bases from V and 2 bases from J, leaving 11 bases between. This CDR3 is built from 13 residues. Germline V lookup: CDR1 MNHEY, CDR2 SMNVEV (reference sequence). Here the CDR3 reads CASKYGPQETQYF. The CDR3 nucleotides are TGTGCCAGCAAATATGGCCCTCAAGAGACCCAGTACTTC.

This clone was seen only once. The V and J genes are TRBV9 and TRBJ2-7, with unresolved D. Looked up from germline, CDR1 is SGDLS and CDR2 is YYNGEE. With 0 bases removed from V and 5 bases from J, the gap between germline ends came to 12 bases. This CDR3 has 14 residues. The CDR3 region is CASSVGIGRDEQYF. In DNA, the CDR3 is TGTGCCAGCAGCGTAGGCATAGGTCGGGACGAGCAGTACTTC.

V and J are TRBV18 and TRBJ2-2; TRBD1 agrees at 7 bases. Per germline, CDR1 KGHSH and CDR2 LQKENI. The V gene end was trimmed by 3 bases and the J gene end by 4 bases; junction bases not matched to a gene: 8. There are 16 residues in the CDR3. The DNA for the CDR3 is TGTGCCAGCTCACCTTATAGGGGGCAGATCACCGGGGAGCTGTTTTTT. Protein: CASSPYRGQITGELFF. The entire variable domain, with the rest obtained from reference TRBV18 and TRBJ2-2, is as follows: NAGVMQNPRHLVRRRGQEARLRCSPMKGHSHVYWYRQLPEEGLKFMVYLQKENIIDESGMPKERFSAEFPKEGPSILRIQQVVRGDSAAYFCASSPYRGQITGELFFGEGSRLTVL.

The chain recombines TRBV28 with TRBJ2-2; perhaps TRBD2 as D (6 bases). Trimming stripped 5 bases from V and 6 bases from J, with 16 bases between. This CDR3 is 15 amino acids long. CDR1 and CDR2 (germline): MDHEN, SYDVKM. The CDR3 loop reads CASSGGTAIAGELFF. Written as DNA, the CDR3 is TGTGCCAGCAGTGGAGGGACCGCCATTGCCGGGGAGCTGTTTTTT.

This clone was picked up a small number of times. The CDR3 DNA reads TGTGCCAGCAGTTTATCGGCACAGGGAGCATTCTACGAGCAGTACTTC. It encodes CASSLSAQGAFYEQYF. J is TRBJ2-7 and V is TRBV27; maybe TRBD1 (6 bases). Germline CDR1 MNHEY, CDR2 SMNVEV (reference sequence). The germline V and J ends were trimmed by 0 bases and 3 bases, with 15 bases remaining between them. This CDR3 contains 16 residues.

The rearrangement links TRBV6-5 to TRBJ2-1; D may be TRBD2 (5 bases). Trimming stripped 6 bases from V and 0 bases from J, with 12 bases between. Germline lookup yields CDR1 MNHEY and CDR2 SVGAGI. The CDR3 has 15 residues. CDR3 sequence: CASRSGRSSYNEQFF. The CDR3 region has the DNA TGTGCCAGCAGAAGCGGACGGAGCTCCTACAATGAGCAGTTCTTC.

V and J are TRBV27 and TRBJ1-1; TRBD1 agrees at 9 bases. The CDR3 is made up of 17 amino acids. CDR1 and CDR2 (germline): MNHEY, SMNVEV (reference sequence). With V trimmed by 4 bases and J by 0 bases, 9 bases remained unmatched. The CDR3 sequence is CASSSLGTGMLNTEAFF. CDR3 in DNA: TGTGCCAGCAGTTCCCTTGGGACAGGGATGTTGAACACTGAAGCTTTCTTT.

V and J are TRBV10-1 and TRBJ2-1; perhaps TRBD1 as D (5 bases). The V gene's germline CDR1 is WNHNN and CDR2 SYGVQD (reference sequence). This CDR3 has 15 residues. Trimming took off 0 bases at V and 2 bases at J, with 8 bases between the two ends. CDR3 coding DNA: TGCGCCAGCAGTGAGTCCGCAGGGACCTACAATGAGCAGTTCTTC. Translating gives CASSESAGTYNEQFF.

This clone came up a few times. J is TRBJ2-3 and V is TRBV9, with TRBD1 matching over 8 bases. Germline CDR1 is SGDLS and CDR2 is YYNGEE. V was pared by 4 bases and J by 2 bases, with 9 bases of the junction left unmatched. There are 16 residues in the CDR3. CDR3 sequence reads: CASSPYRGTLTDTQYF. The CDR3, as DNA: TGTGCCAGCAGCCCTTACAGGGGGACCCTCACAGATACGCAGTATTTT. The full variable domain, in which reference TRBV9 and TRBJ2-3 provide the parts outside the CDR3, is DSGVTQTPKHLITATGQRVTLRCSPRSGDLSVYWYQQSLDQGLQFLIQYYNGEERAKGNILERFSAQQFPDLHSELNLSSLELGDSALYFCASSPYRGTLTDTQYFGPGTRLTVL.

The CDR3 DNA is TGCGCCAGCAGCCCCTTCCCGGGAGTTCAATACGAGCAGTACTTC. Its protein is CASSPFPGVQYEQYF. The gene calls are TRBV5-1 and TRBJ2-7; D is possibly TRBD2 (6 bases). The CDR3 is 15 amino acids. Germline lookup yields CDR1 SGHRS and CDR2 YFSETQ. V lost 4 bases to trimming and J lost 4 bases, with 18 bases between them.

The chain combines TRBV7-9 with TRBJ1-1, with D possibly matching TRBD1 (5 bases). The CDR3 sequence is 14 residues long. The germline V and J ends were trimmed by 1 base and 1 base, with 7 bases remaining between them. The germline gives CDR1 SEHNR, CDR2 FQNEAQ (reference sequence). The CDR3: CASSLVRGNTEAFF. CDR3 nucleotide sequence: TGTGCCAGCAGCTTAGTTAGGGGGAACACTGAAGCTTTCTTT.

This chain joins TRBV10-1 and TRBJ2-7; 7 bases map to TRBD1. CDR3 length: 13 amino acids. The V and J ends lost 4 bases and 5 bases, in that order; junction bases with no gene match: 5. CDR1 and CDR2 (germline): WNHNN, SYGVQD (reference sequence). The CDR3 region has the DNA TGCGCCAGCAGTGCTCAGGGGGTCCACGAGCAGTACTTC. It yields the protein CASSAQGVHEQYF.

This chain connects TRBV7-2 to TRBJ1-3, with TRBD1 identical over 9 bases. Per the germline V gene, CDR1 is SGHTA and CDR2 is FQGNSA. The CDR3 covers 13 residues. Losses at the gene ends were 5 bases for V and 11 bases for J; bases not matched to a gene: 7. DNA of the CDR3: TGTGCCAGCAGCCAGGGACAGGGTCTCTCCATATATTTT. Its translation: CASSQGQGLSIYF.

The chain links TRBV25-1 to TRBJ1-1; no reliable D call. Per the germline V gene, CDR1 is MGHDK and CDR2 is SYGVNS. Deletions cut 2 bases from V and 5 bases from J, with 9 bases between. CDR3 length: 13 residues. DNA for the CDR3: TGTGCCAGCAGTGAAGGTATAGTGACTGAAGCTTTCTTT. Amino acid sequence: CASSEGIVTEAFF.

The chain links TRBV7-3 to TRBJ2-1; TRBD2 aligns across 11 bases. V shed 0 bases, J shed 1 base, and the junction held 11 bases outside the gene matches. Germline loops: CDR1 SGHTA, CDR2 FQGTGA. The CDR3 consists of 20 residues. For the CDR3, the DNA is TGTGCCAGCAGCTTAACGCGAAGTACTAGCGGGAGAAGGTCCTACAATGAGCAGTTCTTC. Amino acids: CASSLTRSTSGRRSYNEQFF.

A few counts support this clone. V gene TRBV5-1 combines with J gene TRBJ1-1, with a tentative D call TRBD1 (5 bases). V dropped 1 base and J dropped 5 bases, with 9 bases sitting between them. CDR3 length equals 13 residues. CDR1 is SGHRS, CDR2 YFSETQ, per germline. The CDR3 bases are TGCGCCAGCAGCTTGTCAGGGAGGACTGAAGCTTTCTTT. This sequence encodes CASSLSGRTEAFF.

This clone came up a few times. The chain couples TRBV5-1 to TRBJ1-1; D is possibly TRBD1 (5 bases). The V end lost 4 bases, the J end lost 0 bases, and 13 bases lay between the germline ends. There are 15 residues in the CDR3. Germline CDR1 is SGHRS and CDR2 is YFSETQ. CDR3 DNA sequence: TGCGCCAGCAGCACCAGCACAGGTGTGAACACTGAAGCTTTCTTT. It encodes CASSTSTGVNTEAFF.

The chain carries TRBV7-2 and TRBJ2-3; D ambiguous. CDR3 length equals 14 residues. With 1 base removed from V and 3 bases from J, the gap between germline ends came to 8 bases. Per the germline V gene, CDR1 is SGHTA and CDR2 is FQGNSA. CDR3 sequence reads: CASSLGRETDTQYF. In DNA, the CDR3 is TGTGCCAGCAGCTTAGGGAGAGAGACAGATACGCAGTATTTT.

V usage is TRBV13 and J usage is TRBJ2-7, with TRBD1 identical over 8 bases. V dropped 5 bases and J dropped 3; count of bases not matched to a gene: 12. The V gene's germline CDR1 is PRHDT and CDR2 FYEKMQ (reference sequence). The CDR3 has 16 residues. CDR3 in amino acids: CASSTGTGGTHYEQYF. The CDR3 DNA follows: TGTGCCAGCAGCACAGGGACAGGAGGTACCCACTACGAGCAGTACTTC. Full variable domain (remainder filled in from reference TRBV13 and TRBJ2-7): AAGVIQSPRHLIKEKRETATLKCYPIPRHDTVYWYQQGPGQDPQFLISFYEKMQSDKGSIPDRFSAQQFSDYHSELNMSSLELGDSALYFCASSTGTGGTHYEQYFGPGTRLTVT.

This chain joins TRBV27 and TRBJ1-1; TRBD1 might be the D (6 bases). CDR1 is MNHEY, CDR2 SMNVEV, per germline (reference sequence). The CDR3 is made up of 15 amino acids. Trimming cost V 1 base and J 2 bases, with 11 bases left between them. CDR3 loop: CASSLFSGANTEAFF. CDR3 bases: TGTGCCAGCAGTTTATTCTCAGGGGCTAACACTGAAGCTTTCTTT.

V usage is TRBV30 and J usage is TRBJ2-3; 8 bases are a match to TRBD2. There are 14 residues in the CDR3. The germline V gene has CDR1 GTSNPN and CDR2 SVGIG (reference sequence). V was clipped by 2 bases and J by 3 bases; unmatched bases: 4. CDR3 amino acids: CAWSTGLGTDTQYF. CDR3 DNA: TGTGCCTGGAGTACGGGACTAGGTACAGATACGCAGTATTTT.

The V and J genes are TRBV30 and TRBJ2-5, with 8 bases identical to TRBD2. The end of the DNA fits TRBJ2-7 better, so the J call may be wrong. The V gene's germline CDR1 is GTSNPN and CDR2 SVGIG (reference sequence). CDR3 length equals 13 residues. CDR3: CAWTRIRGGEQYF. The CDR3 DNA reads TGTGCCTGGACACGCATCCGGGGGGGCGAGCAGTACTTC.

V and J are TRBV6-4 and TRBJ2-3; 9 bases are a match to TRBD2. CDR1 is MRHNA and CDR2 is SNTAGT in the germline V gene. Trimming removed 5 bases from V and 4 bases from J; junction bases left unmatched: 7. The CDR3 runs 15 residues. In DNA form, the CDR3 reads TGTGCCAGCAGTCCGGCGGGGGGGCTTGCAGATACGCAGTATTTT. Translating gives CASSPAGGLADTQYF.

This sequence joins TRBV6-1 and TRBJ2-7; D perhaps matches TRBD1 (5 bases). Trimming cost V 2 bases and J 7 bases, with 15 bases left between them. CDR3 size: 14 residues. Per the germline V gene, CDR1 is MNHNS and CDR2 is SASEGT. CDR3 in DNA: TGTGCCAGCAGTGAATTAGGCAGGGCCGGGGAGCAGTACTTC. Protein sequence: CASSELGRAGEQYF.

J is TRBJ2-3 and V is TRBV5-6; 7 bases align to TRBD1. The germline CDR1 and CDR2 sequences are SGHDT and YYEEEE. V trimming: 4 bases; J trimming: 0 bases; junction bases outside the gene matches: 11. The CDR3 contains 17 residues. The CDR3, as DNA: TGTGCCAGCAGCCCAGTACGACAGGGAAGGAGCACAGATACGCAGTATTTT. Amino acids: CASSPVRQGRSTDTQYF.